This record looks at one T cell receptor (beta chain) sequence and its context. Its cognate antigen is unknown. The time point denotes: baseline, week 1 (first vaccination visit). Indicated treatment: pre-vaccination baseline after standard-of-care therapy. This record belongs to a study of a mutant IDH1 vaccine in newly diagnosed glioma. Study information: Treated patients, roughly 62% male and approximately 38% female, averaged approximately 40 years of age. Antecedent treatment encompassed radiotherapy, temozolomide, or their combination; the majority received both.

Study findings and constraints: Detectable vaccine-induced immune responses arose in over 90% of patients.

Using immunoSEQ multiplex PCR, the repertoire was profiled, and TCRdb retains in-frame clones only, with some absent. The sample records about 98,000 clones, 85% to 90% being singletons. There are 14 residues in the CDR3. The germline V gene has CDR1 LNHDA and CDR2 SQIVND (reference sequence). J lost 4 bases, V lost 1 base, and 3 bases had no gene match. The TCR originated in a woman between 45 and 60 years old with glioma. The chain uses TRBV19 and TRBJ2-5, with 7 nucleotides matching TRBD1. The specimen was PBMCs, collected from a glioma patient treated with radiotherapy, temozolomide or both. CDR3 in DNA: TGTGCCAGTAGTATAGGGACAGGTCGAGAGACCCAGTACTTC. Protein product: CASSIGTGRETQYF.